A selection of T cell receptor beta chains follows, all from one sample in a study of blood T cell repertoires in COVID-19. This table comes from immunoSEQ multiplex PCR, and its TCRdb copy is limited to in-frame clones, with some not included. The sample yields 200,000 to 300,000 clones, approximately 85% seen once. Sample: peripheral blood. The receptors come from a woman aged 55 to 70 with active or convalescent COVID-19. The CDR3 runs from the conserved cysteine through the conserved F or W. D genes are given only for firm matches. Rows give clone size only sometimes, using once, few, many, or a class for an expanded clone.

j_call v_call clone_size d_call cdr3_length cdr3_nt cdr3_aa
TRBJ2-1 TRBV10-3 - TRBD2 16 TGTGCCATCAGTGAGCGCCTAGCGGCAAAGAACAATGAGCAGTTCTTC CAISERLAAKNNEQFF
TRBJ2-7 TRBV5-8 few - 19 TGTGCCAGCACCACTCGAGGGCAGGGGGGTATGATATACTGGAGGGAGCAGTACTTC CASTTRGQGGMIYWREQYF
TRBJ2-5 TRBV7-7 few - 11 TGTGCTAGCAGCTCTCAAGAGACCCAGTACTTC CASSSQETQYF
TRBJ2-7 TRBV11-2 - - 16 TGTGCCAGCAGCTTAGGAGCGCGAGCCTACAGGGATGAGCAGTACTTC CASSLGARAYRDEQYF
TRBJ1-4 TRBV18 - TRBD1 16 TGTGCCAGCTCACAAACTCCCGGGACAGGAGGTGAAAAACTGTTTTTT CASSQTPGTGGEKLFF
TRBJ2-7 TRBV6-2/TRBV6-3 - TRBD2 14 TGTGCCAGCAGTTCCGGACTAGCGTCGTGGGAGCAGTACTTC CASSSGLASWEQYF
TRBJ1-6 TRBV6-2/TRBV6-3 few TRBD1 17 TGTGCCAGCAGTTCGCACCGGGACAGCTCCTATAATTCACCCCTCCACTTT CASSSHRDSSYNSPLHF
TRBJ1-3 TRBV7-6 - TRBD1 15 TGTGCCAGCAGCTTAGCTCCGGGACAGGGAAACACCATATATTTT CASSLAPGQGNTIYF
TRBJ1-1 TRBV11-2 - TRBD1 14 TGTGCCAGCAGCTTAAGACGACAGGGCACTGAAGCTTTCTTT CASSLRRQGTEAFF
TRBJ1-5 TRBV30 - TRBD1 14 TGTGCCTGGACCGGGACAGGGGATAATCAGCCCCAGCATTTT CAWTGTGDNQPQHF
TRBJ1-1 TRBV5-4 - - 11 TGTGCCAGCAGCGTTAATAATGAAGCTTTCTTT CASSVNNEAFF
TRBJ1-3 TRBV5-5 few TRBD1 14 TGTGCCAGCAGCGGGACAGACAAGTGGAACACCATATATTTT CASSGTDKWNTIYF
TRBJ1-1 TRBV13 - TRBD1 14 TGTGCCAGCAGCTTAAGACAGGGGAACACTGAAGCTTTCTTT CASSLRQGNTEAFF
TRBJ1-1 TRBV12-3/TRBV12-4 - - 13 TGTGCCAGCAGTCTACAGGGAGACACTGAAGCTTTCTTT CASSLQGDTEAFF
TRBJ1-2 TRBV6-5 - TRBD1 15 TGTGCCAGCAGTTATTTCGGACAGGGGGACTATGGCTACACCTTC CASSYFGQGDYGYTF
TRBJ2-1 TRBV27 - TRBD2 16 TGTGCCAGCAGTTTATTGGGCGGGGGGCCGGAGAATGAGCAGTTCTTC CASSLLGGGPENEQFF
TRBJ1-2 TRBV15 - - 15 TGTGCCACCAGCAGAGGGGGAGTAGCAGGGGTTGGCTACACCTTC CATSRGGVAGVGYTF
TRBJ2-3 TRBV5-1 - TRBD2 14 TGCGCCAGCCGACTAGCGGGAACCACAGATACGCAGTATTTT CASRLAGTTDTQYF